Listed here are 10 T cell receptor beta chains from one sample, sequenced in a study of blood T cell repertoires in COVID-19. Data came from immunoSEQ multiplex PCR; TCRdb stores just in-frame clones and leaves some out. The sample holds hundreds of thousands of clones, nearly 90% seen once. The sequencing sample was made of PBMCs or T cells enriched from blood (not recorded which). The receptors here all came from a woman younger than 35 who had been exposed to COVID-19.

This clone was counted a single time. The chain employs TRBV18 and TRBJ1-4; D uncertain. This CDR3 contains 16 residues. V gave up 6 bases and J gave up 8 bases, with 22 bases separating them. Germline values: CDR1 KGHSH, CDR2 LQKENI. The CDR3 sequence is CASSSGGIGMREKLFF. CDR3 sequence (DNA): TGTGCCAGCTCTTCCGGCGGGATCGGGATGCGAGAAAAACTGTTTTTT.

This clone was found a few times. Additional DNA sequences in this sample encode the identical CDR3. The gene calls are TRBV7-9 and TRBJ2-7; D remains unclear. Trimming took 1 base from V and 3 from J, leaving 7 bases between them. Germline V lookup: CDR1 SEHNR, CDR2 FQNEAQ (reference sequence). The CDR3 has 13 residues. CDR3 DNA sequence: TGTGCCAGCAGCTTAGACCGGAGCTACGAGCAGTACTTC. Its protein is CASSLDRSYEQYF.

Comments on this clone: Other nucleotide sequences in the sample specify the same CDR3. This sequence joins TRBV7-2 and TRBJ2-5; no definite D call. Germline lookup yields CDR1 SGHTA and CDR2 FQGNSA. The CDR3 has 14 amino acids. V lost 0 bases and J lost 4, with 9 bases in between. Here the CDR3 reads CASSLAGVGETQYF. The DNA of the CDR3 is TGTGCCAGCAGCTTAGCGGGCGTAGGAGAGACCCAGTACTTC.

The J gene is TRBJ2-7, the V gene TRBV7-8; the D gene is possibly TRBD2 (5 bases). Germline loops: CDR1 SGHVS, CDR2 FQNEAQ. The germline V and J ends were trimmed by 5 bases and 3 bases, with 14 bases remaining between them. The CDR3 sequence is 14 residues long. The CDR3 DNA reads TGTGCCAGCAGCCCAGAGGGAATCCTCTACGAGCAGTACTTC. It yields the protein CASSPEGILYEQYF.

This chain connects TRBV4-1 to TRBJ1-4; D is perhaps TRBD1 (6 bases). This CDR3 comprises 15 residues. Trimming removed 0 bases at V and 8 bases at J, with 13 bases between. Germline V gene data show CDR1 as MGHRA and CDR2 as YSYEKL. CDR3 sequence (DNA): TGCGCCAGCAGCCAAGATCGTCAGGGGATGGAAAAACTGTTTTTT. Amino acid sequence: CASSQDRQGMEKLFF.

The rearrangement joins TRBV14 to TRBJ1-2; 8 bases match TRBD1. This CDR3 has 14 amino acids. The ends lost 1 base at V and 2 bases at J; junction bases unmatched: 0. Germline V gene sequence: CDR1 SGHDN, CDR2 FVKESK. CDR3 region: CASSQAGGNYGYTF. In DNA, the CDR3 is TGTGCCAGCAGCCAAGCAGGGGGCAACTATGGCTACACCTTC.

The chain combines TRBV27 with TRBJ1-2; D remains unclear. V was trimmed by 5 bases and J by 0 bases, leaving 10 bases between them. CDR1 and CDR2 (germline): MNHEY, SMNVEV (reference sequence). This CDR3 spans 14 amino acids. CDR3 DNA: TGTGCCAGCAGTCCTATAAGCACTAACTATGGCTACACCTTC. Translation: CASSPISTNYGYTF.

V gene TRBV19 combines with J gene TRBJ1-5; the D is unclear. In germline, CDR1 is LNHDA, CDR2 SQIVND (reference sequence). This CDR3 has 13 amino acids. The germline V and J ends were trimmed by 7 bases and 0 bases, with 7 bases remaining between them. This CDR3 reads CASIGTSNQPQHF. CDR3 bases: TGTGCCAGTATCGGTACTAGCAATCAGCCCCAGCATTTT.

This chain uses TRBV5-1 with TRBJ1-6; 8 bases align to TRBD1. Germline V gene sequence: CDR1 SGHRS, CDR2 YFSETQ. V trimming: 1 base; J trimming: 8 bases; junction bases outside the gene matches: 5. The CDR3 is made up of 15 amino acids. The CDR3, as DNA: TGCGCCAGCAGCTTGCGGACAGGGTCGGATTCACCCCTCCACTTT. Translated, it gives CASSLRTGSDSPLHF. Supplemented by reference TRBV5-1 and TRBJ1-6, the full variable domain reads KAGVTQTPRYLIKTRGQQVTLSCSPISGHRSVSWYQQTPGQGLQFLFEYFSETQRNKGNFPGRFSGRQFSNSRSEMNVSTLELGDSALYLCASSLRTGSDSPLHFGNGTRLTVT.

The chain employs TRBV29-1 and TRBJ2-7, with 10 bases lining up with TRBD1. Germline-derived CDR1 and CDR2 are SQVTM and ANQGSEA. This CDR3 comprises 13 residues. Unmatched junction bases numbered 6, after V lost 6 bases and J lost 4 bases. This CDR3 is CSVRRGQGYEQYF. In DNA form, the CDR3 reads TGCAGCGTAAGGAGGGGACAGGGGTACGAGCAGTACTTC.